Each of the 26 T cell receptor beta chains below was sequenced from the same sample in a study of blood T cell repertoires in COVID-19. TCRdb keeps only in-frame clones here, not all; method: immunoSEQ multiplex PCR. The sample lists 110,000 or so clones; about 74% were seen once. Source material: peripheral blood. These TCRs come from a man aged 70-80 years with acute or convalescent COVID-19.

The CDR3 spells CASSPYPGLAGNQPQHF. CDR3 sequence (DNA): TGTGCCAGCTCACCATATCCAGGACTTGCAGGCAATCAGCCCCAGCATTTT. This sequence joins TRBV18 and TRBJ1-5, with D uncertain. Trimming took 2 bases from V and 2 from J, leaving 16 bases between them. The length of the CDR3 is 17 residues. Germline V CDR1 and CDR2: KGHSH, LQKENI.

This clone was seen more than once but under ten times. This chain links TRBV28 with TRBJ2-7; 7 positions match TRBD1. CDR1 is MDHEN and CDR2 is SYDVKM in the germline V gene. After removal of 4 bases from V and 2 bases from J, the junction contained 5 bases not matched to a gene. CDR3 length equals 14 residues. DNA of the CDR3: TGTGCCAGCAGTTCCCGGGACAGCACCTACGAGCAGTACTTC. It specifies CASSSRDSTYEQYF.

The rearrangement links TRBV5-8 to TRBJ1-2, with a possible D match to TRBD1 (5 bases). Germline V gene data show CDR1 as SGHTS and CDR2 as YDEGEE. This CDR3 spans 16 amino acids. V lost 1 base, J lost 4 bases, and 17 bases lay in between. This CDR3 is CASSLSGDGIPYGYTF. In DNA form, the CDR3 reads TGTGCCAGCAGCTTGTCGGGGGACGGGATCCCCTATGGCTACACCTTC.

This clone was counted a single time. The chain combines TRBV7-9 with TRBJ2-3; 8 nucleotides agree with TRBD2. The trim removed 5 bases at V and 1 base at J, leaving 8 bases unmatched. Germline V lookup: CDR1 SEHNR, CDR2 FQNEAQ (reference sequence). This CDR3 contains 16 residues. CDR3 amino acids: CASSPPLAGGTDTQYF. CDR3 DNA sequence: TGTGCCAGCAGCCCTCCCCTAGCGGGCGGCACAGATACGCAGTATTTT.

In this sample, this clone turned up a few times. V gene TRBV19 combines with J gene TRBJ1-1, with unresolved D. V lost 3 bases and J 0 bases, leaving 11 bases between the germline ends. Germline V gene sequence: CDR1 LNHDA, CDR2 SQIVND (reference sequence). CDR3 length: 15 residues. CDR3 in amino acids: CASSITVRMNTEAFF. CDR3 bases: TGTGCCAGTAGTATTACAGTACGGATGAACACTGAAGCTTTCTTT.

The table lists this clone with a count of one. The chain has TRBV5-1 and TRBJ2-1; TRBD2 might be the D (6 bases). CDR1 is SGHRS, CDR2 YFSETQ, per germline. This CDR3 region has 15 residues. Trimming pared 1 base from V and 3 bases from J, leaving 11 bases between. The CDR3 coding sequence is TGCGCCAGCAGCTTGCGCGGGGAAGGCTACAATGAGCAGTTCTTC. It is translated as CASSLRGEGYNEQFF. The full variable domain, in which reference TRBV5-1 and TRBJ2-1 provide the parts outside the CDR3, is KAGVTQTPRYLIKTRGQQVTLSCSPISGHRSVSWYQQTPGQGLQFLFEYFSETQRNKGNFPGRFSGRQFSNSRSEMNVSTLELGDSALYLCASSLRGEGYNEQFFGPGTRLTVL.

The chain carries TRBV25-1 and TRBJ1-3; TRBD1 might be the D (5 bases). From germline, CDR1 is MGHDK and CDR2 SYGVNS. The CDR3 is 15 amino acids. Trimming removed 2 bases at V and 1 base at J, with 9 bases between. The CDR3 sequence is CASSEPGGSGNTIYF. In DNA form, the CDR3 reads TGTGCCAGCAGTGAACCCGGGGGGTCTGGAAACACCATATATTTT.

This clone was counted a few times. The CDR3 DNA reads as TGTGCCACCAGTGACCGCGACAGGGTTGGTGGCTACACCTTC. This codes for CATSDRDRVGGYTF. This chain uses TRBV24-1 with TRBJ1-2; TRBD1 matches at 7 bases. The CDR3 has 14 residues. Trimming cost V 4 bases and J 7 bases; bases outside gene matches: 8. CDR1 and CDR2 from the germline V gene are KGHDR and SFDVKD.

Only one count was recorded for this clone. The V and J genes are TRBV27 and TRBJ1-4, with 9 bases identical to TRBD1. The CDR3 sequence is 15 residues long. Per the germline V gene, CDR1 is MNHEY and CDR2 is SMNVEV (reference sequence). Trimming cost V 3 bases and J 8 bases; bases outside gene matches: 7. In DNA form, the CDR3 reads TGTGCCAGCAGTTTGTGGCCGGGACAGGGAGAAAAACTGTTTTTT. Its protein is CASSLWPGQGEKLFF.

The V gene is TRBV15, the J gene TRBJ1-5; D not certain. The CDR3 totals 15 residues. CDR1 is LNHNV and CDR2 is YYDKDF in the germline V gene (reference sequence). V lost 8 bases and J lost 0, with 14 bases in between. The CDR3, as DNA: TGTGCCACCCGATCGGAGCATAATAGCAATCAGCCCCAGCATTTT. Protein product: CATRSEHNSNQPQHF.

The rearrangement links TRBV15 to TRBJ1-5; TRBD1 might be the D (6 bases). The CDR3 is 18 amino acids. Between the trimmed V and J ends, which lost 1 base and 2 bases, there was a span of 18 bases. Germline CDR1 reads LNHNV; CDR2 reads YYDKDF (reference sequence). CDR3 amino acids: CATSRGTTGPMGNQPQHF. The CDR3 nucleotides are TGTGCCACCAGCAGAGGGACGACAGGCCCTATGGGCAATCAGCCCCAGCATTTT.

CDR3 amino acids: CASTGLLGGNYGYTF. The CDR3 DNA reads TGTGCCAGCACCGGGCTGCTGGGAGGGAACTATGGCTACACCTTC. V usage is TRBV7-2 and J usage is TRBJ1-2; D gene unclear. The CDR3 length is 15 residues. In germline, CDR1 is SGHTA, CDR2 FQGNSA. The V and J ends lost 7 bases and 2 bases respectively, with 17 bases between them.

The chain uses TRBV27 and TRBJ2-1; a weak D match, TRBD2 (6 bases). In germline, CDR1 is MNHEY, CDR2 SMNVEV (reference sequence). The CDR3 contains 15 residues. V was cut by 6 bases and J by 0 bases, with 12 bases left in between. DNA of the CDR3: TGTGCCAGCAGCCTTGGACTAAACTCCTACAATGAGCAGTTCTTC. This encodes CASSLGLNSYNEQFF.

The chain employs TRBV6-5 and TRBJ2-1, with 14 bases matching TRBD2. The CDR3 is 15 residues long. Germline loops: CDR1 MNHEY, CDR2 SVGAGI. Trimming removed 7 bases from V and 9 bases from J; junction bases left unmatched: 8. This CDR3 reads CASKTGTSGSGEQFF. DNA for the CDR3: TGTGCCAGCAAAACCGGGACTAGCGGGAGTGGTGAGCAGTTCTTC.

V usage is TRBV6-5 and J usage is TRBJ1-1, with TRBD1 as a possible D gene (5 bases). The CDR3 is made up of 13 amino acids. CDR1 is MNHEY and CDR2 is SVGAGI in the germline V gene. V lost 6 bases and J 5 bases, leaving 13 bases between the germline ends. The CDR3 bases are TGTGCCAGCAGGGGGCTTGGTTGGACTGAAGCTTTCTTT. It codes for CASRGLGWTEAFF.

The chain has TRBV11-2 and TRBJ2-7, with 8 bases matching TRBD2. Losses at the gene ends were 5 bases for V and 7 bases for J; bases not matched to a gene: 10. Germline V gene lookup returns CDR1 SGHAT and CDR2 FQNNGV. CDR3 length: 14 amino acids. CDR3 region: CASSLAPGGQEQYF. The CDR3 DNA reads as TGTGCCAGCAGCCTAGCACCGGGGGGGCAGGAGCAGTACTTC.

Turning to this clone: The sample has other DNA sequences that encode this CDR3 too. The chain joins TRBV7-9 to TRBJ1-2; D unresolved. Trimming took 2 bases from V and 3 from J, leaving 4 bases between them. This CDR3 comprises 12 residues. Germline-derived CDR1 and CDR2 are SEHNR and FQNEAQ (reference sequence). CDR3 in DNA: TGTGCCAGCAGCTTACCGTACTATGGCTACACCTTC. Its protein product is CASSLPYYGYTF. The whole variable domain, remainder taken from reference TRBV7-9 and TRBJ1-2, is DTGVSQNPRHKITKRGQNVTFRCDPISEHNRLYWYRQTLGQGPEFLTYFQNEAQLEKSRLLSDRFSAERPKGSFSTLEIQRTEQGDSAMYLCASSLPYYGYTFGSGTRLTVV.

The gene calls are TRBV4-3 and TRBJ1-2; weak D call: TRBD1 (5 bases). The length of the CDR3 is 15 residues. Germline V gene lookup returns CDR1 LGHNA and CDR2 YSLEER. Between the trimmed V and J ends, which lost 5 bases and 5 bases, there was a span of 18 bases. CDR3: CASSLRRGDGYGYTF. CDR3 nucleotide sequence: TGCGCCAGCAGCTTAAGGAGGGGCGACGGGTATGGCTACACCTTC.

The CDR3 protein is CASSLREGYEQYF. CDR3 nucleotides: TGTGCCAGCAGCCTTCGTGAGGGCTACGAGCAGTACTTC. The J gene is TRBJ2-7, the V gene TRBV11-3, with a possible D match to TRBD2 (5 bases). CDR1 and CDR2 from the germline V gene are SGHNT and YENEEA. Trimming cost V 5 bases and J 3 bases, with 11 bases left between them. This CDR3 comprises 13 residues.

The chain links TRBV2 to TRBJ2-1, with D perhaps TRBD1 (5 bases). The length of the CDR3 is 14 residues. V lost 6 bases and J 3 bases, leaving 12 bases between the germline ends. Germline V gene lookup returns CDR1 SNHLY and CDR2 FYNNEI. CDR3: CASSTLGHYNEQFF. In DNA form, the CDR3 reads TGTGCCAGCAGCACCCTAGGACACTACAATGAGCAGTTCTTC. Looking up the rest from reference TRBV2 and TRBJ2-1 gives the full variable domain: EPEVTQTPSHQVTQMGQEVILRCVPISNHLYFYWYRQILGQKVEFLVSFYNNEISEKSEIFDDQFSVERPDGSNFTLKIRSTKLEDSAMYFCASSTLGHYNEQFFGPGTRLTVL.

This clone was seen a few times. This chain links TRBV7-9 with TRBJ2-7; a weak D match, TRBD2 (5 bases). The CDR3 is 14 residues long. The germline gives CDR1 SEHNR, CDR2 FQNEAQ (reference sequence). The V and J ends lost 4 bases and 0 bases respectively, with 10 bases between them. CDR3 sequence (DNA): TGTGCCAGCAGCTCTATAGGAGGCTCCTACGAGCAGTACTTC. Protein: CASSSIGGSYEQYF.

This clone qualifies as medium-sized. V gene TRBV9 combines with J gene TRBJ1-1, with D possibly TRBD1 on 6 matching bases. Looked up from germline, CDR1 is SGDLS and CDR2 is YYNGEE. V lost 4 bases to trimming and J lost 6 bases, with 19 bases between them. This CDR3 is 15 amino acids long. DNA for the CDR3: TGTGCCAGCAGCTTCTCAGGGGAGATAAGCTCTGAAGCTTTCTTT. As protein: CASSFSGEISSEAFF.

The J gene is TRBJ2-5, the V gene TRBV19, with D maybe TRBD2 (7 bases). This CDR3 has 15 residues. The V end lost 11 bases, the J end lost 4 bases, and 23 bases lay between the germline ends. Germline V gives CDR1 LNHDA, CDR2 SQIVND (reference sequence). The CDR3, as DNA: TGTGCCTCCAATGGGGGCGGGAGAAGTTTAGAGACCCAGTACTTC. Amino acids: CASNGGGRSLETQYF.

This clone was counted between two and nine times. This sequence joins TRBV12-5 and TRBJ1-2, with D hard to call. Trimming removed 9 bases from V and 5 bases from J, with 13 bases in between. The CDR3 length is 12 residues. The germline V gene has CDR1 LGHNT and CDR2 FRNRAP. The CDR3 loop reads CASSGSSYGYTF. The CDR3 DNA sequence: TGTGCTAGCTCCGGGTCCTCTTATGGCTACACCTTC. Supplemented by reference TRBV12-5 and TRBJ1-2, the full variable domain reads DARVTQTPRHKVTEMGQEVTMRCQPILGHNTVFWYRQTMMQGLELLAYFRNRAPLDDSGMPKDRFSAEMPDATLATLKIQPSEPRDSAVYFCASSGSSYGYTFGSGTRLTVV.

The chain combines TRBV7-2 with TRBJ1-6, with D possibly matching TRBD1 (5 bases). V gave up 4 bases and J gave up 7 bases, with 14 bases separating them. This CDR3 contains 15 residues. Germline V gene data show CDR1 as SGHTA and CDR2 as FQGNSA. The DNA of the CDR3 is TGTGCCAGCAGCTCTATTGGGGGGGACAATTCACCCCTCCACTTT. This codes for CASSSIGGDNSPLHF.

The chain joins TRBV6-1 to TRBJ2-7; tentatively, D is TRBD1 (5 bases). This CDR3 is 13 amino acids long. The germline CDR1 and CDR2 sequences are MNHNS and SASEGT. Trimming cost V 6 bases and J 6 bases, with 15 bases left between them. In DNA, the CDR3 is TGTGCCAGCAGCTACCTCGACAGCCTCGAGCAGTACTTC. Its translation: CASSYLDSLEQYF.